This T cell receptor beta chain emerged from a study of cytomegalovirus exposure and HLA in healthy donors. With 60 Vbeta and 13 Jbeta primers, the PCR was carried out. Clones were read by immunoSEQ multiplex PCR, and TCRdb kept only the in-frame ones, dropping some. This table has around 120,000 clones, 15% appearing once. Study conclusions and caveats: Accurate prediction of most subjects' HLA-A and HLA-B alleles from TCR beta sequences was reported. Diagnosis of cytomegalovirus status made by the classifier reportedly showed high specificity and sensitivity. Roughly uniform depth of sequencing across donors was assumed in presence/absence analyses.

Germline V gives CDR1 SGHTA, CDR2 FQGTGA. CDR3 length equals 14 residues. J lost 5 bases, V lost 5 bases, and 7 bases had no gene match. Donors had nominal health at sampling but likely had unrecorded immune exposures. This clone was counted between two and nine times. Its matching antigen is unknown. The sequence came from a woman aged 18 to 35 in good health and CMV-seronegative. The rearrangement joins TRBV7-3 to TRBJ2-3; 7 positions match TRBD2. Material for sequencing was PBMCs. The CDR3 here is CASSLGVAGDTQYF. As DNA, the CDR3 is TGTGCCAGCAGCCTCGGGGTAGCGGGAGATACGCAGTATTTT. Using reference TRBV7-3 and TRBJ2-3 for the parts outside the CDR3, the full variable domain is GAGVSQTPSNKVTEKGKYVELRCDPISGHTALYWYRQSLGQGPEFLIYFQGTGAADDSGLPNDRFFAVRPEGSVSTLKIQRTERGDSAVYLCASSLGVAGDTQYFGPGTRLTVL.